These T cell receptor beta chains were read from a single sample in a study of blood T cell repertoires in COVID-19. This table comes from immunoSEQ multiplex PCR, and its TCRdb copy is limited to in-frame clones, with some not included. This table has around 300,000 clones, about nine tenths appearing once. Sequenced: peripheral blood. The receptors were gathered from a woman under 40 with active or convalescent COVID-19. Both conserved end residues are part of each CDR3. Fields, in order: V gene, J gene, clone size, D gene, CDR3 protein, CDR3 DNA. D genes are given only for firm matches. Clone size, where shown, is once, few, many, or a class for clones that have expanded.

v_call: TRBV9
j_call: TRBJ2-1
clone_size: .
d_call: TRBD2
cdr3_aa: CASSVDPSGGADEQFF
cdr3_nt: TGTGCCAGCAGCGTAGACCCTAGCGGGGGGGCAGATGAGCAGTTCTTC

v_call: TRBV27
j_call: TRBJ1-2
clone_size: few
d_call: TRBD1
cdr3_aa: CATAGGAGYGYTF
cdr3_nt: TGTGCCACCGCAGGGGGCGCTGGCTATGGCTACACCTTC

v_call: TRBV7-9
j_call: TRBJ2-3
clone_size: .
d_call: TRBD2
cdr3_aa: CASSLDLGGSTDTQYF
cdr3_nt: TGTGCCAGCAGCTTAGACCTGGGGGGGAGCACAGATACGCAGTATTTT

v_call: TRBV12-3/TRBV12-4
j_call: TRBJ2-7
clone_size: .
d_call: .
cdr3_aa: CASSRGQEQYF
cdr3_nt: TGTGCCAGCAGTCGCGGACAGGAGCAGTACTTC

v_call: TRBV7-8
j_call: TRBJ1-2
clone_size: .
d_call: TRBD1
cdr3_aa: CASGRNRGDGYTF
cdr3_nt: TGTGCCAGCGGCCGAAACAGGGGAGACGGCTACACCTTC

v_call: TRBV4-3
j_call: TRBJ2-7
clone_size: .
d_call: TRBD1
cdr3_aa: CASSQDGSGTGAYEQYF
cdr3_nt: TGCGCCAGCAGCCAAGATGGATCCGGGACAGGGGCCTACGAGCAGTACTTC

v_call: TRBV3-1/TRBV3-2
j_call: TRBJ1-2
clone_size: .
d_call: .
cdr3_aa: CASSQEESGYTF
cdr3_nt: TGTGCCAGCAGCCAAGAGGAGAGTGGCTACACCTTC

v_call: TRBV30
j_call: TRBJ2-7
clone_size: few
d_call: .
cdr3_aa: CAWSKSSPQTSYEQYF
cdr3_nt: TGTGCCTGGAGTAAGTCTAGCCCCCAAACTTCCTACGAGCAGTACTTC

v_call: TRBV19
j_call: TRBJ2-1
clone_size: .
d_call: .
cdr3_aa: CASSLGSSYNEQFF
cdr3_nt: TGTGCCAGTAGTCTAGGGAGCTCCTACAATGAGCAGTTCTTC

v_call: TRBV30
j_call: TRBJ2-5
clone_size: .
d_call: .
cdr3_aa: CAWSEGGGYQETQYF
cdr3_nt: TGTGCCTGGAGTGAGGGGGGAGGGTACCAAGAGACCCAGTACTTC

v_call: TRBV11-3
j_call: TRBJ2-5
clone_size: .
d_call: TRBD1
cdr3_aa: CASSLGTGVYQETQYF
cdr3_nt: TGTGCCAGCAGCTTAGGGACAGGGGTCTACCAAGAGACCCAGTACTTC

v_call: TRBV4-3
j_call: TRBJ1-2
clone_size: .
d_call: TRBD1
cdr3_aa: CASSQDPPGQGRVNYGYTF
cdr3_nt: TGCGCCAGCAGCCAAGACCCCCCGGGACAGGGGAGAGTCAACTATGGCTACACCTTC

v_call: TRBV24-1
j_call: TRBJ1-2
clone_size: once
d_call: .
cdr3_aa: CATSEGHLFYGYTF
cdr3_nt: TGTGCCACCAGTGAGGGGCACCTTTTCTATGGCTACACCTTC

v_call: TRBV5-6
j_call: TRBJ2-7
clone_size: .
d_call: .
cdr3_aa: CASSLRQGRVGQYF
cdr3_nt: TGTGCCAGCAGCTTGAGGCAGGGGAGAGTCGGGCAGTACTTC

v_call: TRBV6-1
j_call: TRBJ1-5
clone_size: .
d_call: .
cdr3_aa: CASSERGGSNQPQHF
cdr3_nt: TGTGCCAGCAGTGAAAGGGGGGGGAGCAATCAGCCCCAGCATTTT

v_call: TRBV20-1
j_call: TRBJ1-2
clone_size: .
d_call: .
cdr3_aa: CSASDRNYGYTF
cdr3_nt: TGCAGTGCTAGTGACAGAAACTATGGCTACACCTTC

v_call: TRBV5-1
j_call: TRBJ2-3
clone_size: .
d_call: TRBD2
cdr3_aa: CASSFSGGTDTQYF
cdr3_nt: TGCGCCAGCAGCTTTAGCGGGGGCACAGATACGCAGTATTTT

v_call: TRBV27
j_call: TRBJ1-1
clone_size: .
d_call: .
cdr3_aa: CASSTFLTGVNSEAFF
cdr3_nt: TGTGCCAGCAGTACTTTCCTGACGGGGGTTAACTCTGAAGCTTTCTTT

v_call: TRBV28
j_call: TRBJ1-3
clone_size: .
d_call: .
cdr3_aa: CASEAGEGNTIYF
cdr3_nt: TGTGCCAGCGAAGCGGGGGAAGGAAACACCATATATTTT

v_call: TRBV19
j_call: TRBJ1-2
clone_size: .
d_call: TRBD1
cdr3_aa: CASSRGQGRIDGYTF
cdr3_nt: TGTGCCAGTAGTAGGGGACAGGGAAGAATCGATGGCTACACCTTC

v_call: TRBV6-2/TRBV6-3
j_call: TRBJ1-1
clone_size: .
d_call: TRBD1
cdr3_aa: CASSDAGQSTEAFF
cdr3_nt: TGTGCCAGCAGTGACGCGGGACAGAGCACTGAAGCTTTCTTT

v_call: TRBV5-6
j_call: TRBJ1-2
clone_size: .
d_call: .
cdr3_aa: CASSFGPWQGSYGYTF
cdr3_nt: TGTGCCAGCAGCTTTGGCCCGTGGCAGGGTTCCTATGGCTACACCTTC

v_call: TRBV12-5
j_call: TRBJ2-3
clone_size: .
d_call: .
cdr3_aa: CASGLVGGDTQYF
cdr3_nt: TGTGCTAGTGGTTTGGTGGGGGGAGATACGCAGTATTTT

v_call: TRBV27
j_call: TRBJ2-2
clone_size: .
d_call: .
cdr3_aa: CASSLQGSAGELFF
cdr3_nt: TGTGCCAGCAGTTTACAGGGGTCGGCCGGGGAGCTGTTTTTT

v_call: TRBV6-5
j_call: TRBJ2-1
clone_size: few
d_call: .
cdr3_aa: CASSYPSGVGPNEQFF
cdr3_nt: TGTGCCAGCAGTTACCCCTCCGGGGTGGGTCCAAATGAGCAGTTCTTC

v_call: TRBV7-2
j_call: TRBJ1-1
clone_size: few
d_call: .
cdr3_aa: CASSFEAWNTEAFF
cdr3_nt: TGTGCCAGCAGCTTTGAGGCATGGAACACTGAAGCTTTCTTT

v_call: TRBV7-6
j_call: TRBJ2-3
clone_size: .
d_call: TRBD2
cdr3_aa: CASNLGLAGATDTQYF
cdr3_nt: TGTGCCAGCAACTTGGGGCTAGCGGGGGCCACAGATACGCAGTATTTT

v_call: TRBV9
j_call: TRBJ1-3
clone_size: once
d_call: .
cdr3_aa: CASGKTGSGNTIYF
cdr3_nt: TGTGCCAGCGGTAAGACAGGCTCTGGAAACACCATATATTTT

v_call: TRBV18
j_call: TRBJ1-1
clone_size: once
d_call: TRBD1
cdr3_aa: CASSPMTQGAGLNTEAFF
cdr3_nt: TGTGCCAGCTCACCAATGACCCAGGGGGCAGGATTGAACACTGAAGCTTTCTTT

v_call: TRBV24-1
j_call: TRBJ1-4
clone_size: .
d_call: TRBD1
cdr3_aa: CATRANTGQDEKLFF
cdr3_nt: TGTGCCACCAGAGCTAACACCGGACAGGATGAAAAACTGTTTTTT

v_call: TRBV4-2
j_call: TRBJ2-5
clone_size: .
d_call: TRBD2
cdr3_aa: CASSQVELAGGAQYF
cdr3_nt: TGTGCCAGCAGCCAAGTGGAACTAGCGGGGGGGGCCCAGTACTTC

v_call: TRBV6-5
j_call: TRBJ1-1
clone_size: .
d_call: .
cdr3_aa: CASSPLSTVTEAFF
cdr3_nt: TGTGCCAGCAGCCCCCTCTCCACGGTCACTGAAGCTTTCTTT

v_call: TRBV6-5
j_call: TRBJ1-6
clone_size: .
d_call: .
cdr3_aa: CASSFSHSNSPLHF
cdr3_nt: TGTGCCAGCAGTTTTTCCCACAGTAATTCACCCCTCCACTTT

v_call: TRBV11-3
j_call: TRBJ1-3
clone_size: few
d_call: .
cdr3_aa: CASSSTAGNTIYF
cdr3_nt: TGTGCCAGCAGCTCAACAGCTGGAAACACCATATATTTT

v_call: TRBV7-2
j_call: TRBJ1-3
clone_size: once
d_call: .
cdr3_aa: CASSSQGTLGNTIYF
cdr3_nt: TGTGCCAGCAGCTCTCAGGGGACGTTGGGAAACACCATATATTTT

v_call: TRBV27
j_call: TRBJ1-6
clone_size: once
d_call: .
cdr3_aa: CASSLFLGGSSYNSPLHF
cdr3_nt: TGTGCCAGCAGTTTATTCTTAGGGGGTAGCTCCTATAATTCACCCCTCCACTTT

v_call: TRBV5-6
j_call: TRBJ2-5
clone_size: .
d_call: TRBD1
cdr3_aa: CASSLYRGRETQYF
cdr3_nt: TGTGCCAGCAGCTTGTACAGGGGGCGGGAGACCCAGTACTTC

v_call: TRBV9
j_call: TRBJ1-3
clone_size: .
d_call: TRBD1
cdr3_aa: CASSVGGTASSGNTIYF
cdr3_nt: TGTGCCAGCAGCGTTGGGGGGACAGCGAGCTCTGGAAACACCATATATTTT

v_call: TRBV6-6
j_call: TRBJ2-1
clone_size: .
d_call: .
cdr3_aa: CASSYPRDIHNEQFF
cdr3_nt: TGTGCCAGCAGTTACCCCCGGGACATCCACAATGAGCAGTTCTTC

v_call: TRBV6-5
j_call: TRBJ2-2
clone_size: .
d_call: .
cdr3_aa: CASIVTGVGGELFF
cdr3_nt: TGTGCCAGCATCGTTACGGGGGTAGGAGGGGAGCTGTTTTTT

v_call: TRBV18
j_call: TRBJ1-3
clone_size: .
d_call: TRBD1
cdr3_aa: CASSPDRVENTIYF
cdr3_nt: TGTGCCAGCTCACCAGACAGGGTGGAAAACACCATATATTTT

v_call: TRBV21-1
j_call: TRBJ2-5
clone_size: .
d_call: .
cdr3_aa: CASSREPRGQGAWETQYF
cdr3_nt: TGTGCCAGCAGCAGAGAGCCGCGAGGACAGGGGGCATGGGAGACCCAGTACTTC